This T cell receptor beta chain was recovered during a study of T cell repertoires in cytomegalovirus infection. Across the whole study: It was recently identified HLA-C-restricted and well-studied HLA-B-restricted CMV epitopes that the study used. Public TCR beta signatures indicated both CMV infection and matching HLA type. General study points: CMV-specific TCR beta clonotypes restricted by HLA-C dominated the ex vivo response.

Comment on this clonotype: The antigen is not known.

TCRdb ran MiXCR on the reads and lists one entry per CDR3 protein. Of about 770,000 distinct CDR3 sequences listed, 25% to 35% are singletons. Germline V gene sequence: CDR1 MNHEY, CDR2 SMNVEV (reference sequence). The CDR3 has 13 residues. Between the trimmed V and J ends, which lost 4 bases and 0 bases, there was a span of 4 bases. The chain joins TRBV27 to TRBJ2-1; no reliable D call. This clonotype was sampled from a human donor in good health (CMV status not recorded). Some clones in this sample may be carry-over from other donors' samples. Sequences were derived from cultured CD8+ T cells from PBMCs, sampled from culture after CMV antigen stimulation. The CDR3 loop reads CASSSYSYNEQFF. The CDR3 nucleotides read TGTGCCAGCAGTTCGTACTCCTACAATGAGCAGTTCTTC.